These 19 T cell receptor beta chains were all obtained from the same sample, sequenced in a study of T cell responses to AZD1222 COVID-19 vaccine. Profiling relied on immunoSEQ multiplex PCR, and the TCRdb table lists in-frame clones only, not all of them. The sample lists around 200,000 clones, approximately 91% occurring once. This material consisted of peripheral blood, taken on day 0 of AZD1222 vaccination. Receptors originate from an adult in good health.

CDR3 DNA: TGCGCCAGCAGCTTGGGGCGAATGGCGGGGGGACTTTACAATGAGCAGTTCTTC. This translates into CASSLGRMAGGLYNEQFF. V usage is TRBV5-1 and J usage is TRBJ2-1, with 8 nucleotides matching TRBD2. V shed 0 bases and J 4 bases; nucleotides not matched to a gene: 12. CDR1 and CDR2 from the germline V gene are SGHRS and YFSETQ. The CDR3 covers 18 residues.

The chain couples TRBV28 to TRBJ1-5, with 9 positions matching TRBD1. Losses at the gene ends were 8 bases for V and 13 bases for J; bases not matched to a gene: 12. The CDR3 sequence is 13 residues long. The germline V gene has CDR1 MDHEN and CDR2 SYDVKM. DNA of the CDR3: TGTGCCAGCGGAATGACAGGGGGAAGAACACAGCATTTT. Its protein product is CASGMTGGRTQHF. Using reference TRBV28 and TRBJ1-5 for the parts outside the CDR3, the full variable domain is DVKVTQSSRYLVKRTGEKVFLECVQDMDHENMFWYRQDPGLGLRLIYFSYDVKMKEKGDIPEGYSVSREKKERFSLILESASTNQTSMYLCASGMTGGRTQHFGDGTRLSIL.

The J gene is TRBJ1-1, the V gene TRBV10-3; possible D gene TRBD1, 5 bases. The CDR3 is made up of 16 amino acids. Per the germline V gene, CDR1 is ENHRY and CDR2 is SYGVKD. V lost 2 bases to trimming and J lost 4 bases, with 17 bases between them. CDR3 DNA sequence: TGTGCCATCAGTGAGGGGTCCAGGGCCGGGAGCACTGAAGCTTTCTTT. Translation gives CAISEGSRAGSTEAFF.

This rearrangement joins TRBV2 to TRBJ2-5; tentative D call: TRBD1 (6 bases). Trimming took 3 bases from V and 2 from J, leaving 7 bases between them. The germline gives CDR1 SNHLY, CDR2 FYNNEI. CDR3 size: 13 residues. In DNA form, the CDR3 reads TGTGCCAGCAGTGATGGACAGCAAGAGACCCAGTACTTC. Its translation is CASSDGQQETQYF.

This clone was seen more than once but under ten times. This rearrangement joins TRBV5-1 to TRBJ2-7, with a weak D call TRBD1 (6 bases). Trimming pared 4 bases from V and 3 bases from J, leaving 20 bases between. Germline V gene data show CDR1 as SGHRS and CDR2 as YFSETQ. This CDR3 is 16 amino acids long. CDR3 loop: CASSRGLTGRDYEQYF. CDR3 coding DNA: TGCGCCAGCAGCCGCGGGTTGACAGGCCGCGACTACGAGCAGTACTTC. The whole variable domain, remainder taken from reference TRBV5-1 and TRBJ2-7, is KAGVTQTPRYLIKTRGQQVTLSCSPISGHRSVSWYQQTPGQGLQFLFEYFSETQRNKGNFPGRFSGRQFSNSRSEMNVSTLELGDSALYLCASSRGLTGRDYEQYFGPGTRLTVT.

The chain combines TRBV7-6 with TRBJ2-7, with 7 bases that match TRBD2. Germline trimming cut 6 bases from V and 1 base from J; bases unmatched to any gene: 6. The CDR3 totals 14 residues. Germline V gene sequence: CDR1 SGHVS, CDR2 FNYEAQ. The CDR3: CASSSGLGSYEQYF. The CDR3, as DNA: TGTGCCAGCAGTTCCGGACTAGGATCCTACGAGCAGTACTTC.

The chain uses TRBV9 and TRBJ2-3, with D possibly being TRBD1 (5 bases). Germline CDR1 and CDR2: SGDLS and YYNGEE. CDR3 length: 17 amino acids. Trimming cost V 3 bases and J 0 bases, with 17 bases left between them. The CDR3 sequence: CASSGTNRGSSTDTQYF. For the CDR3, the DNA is TGTGCCAGCAGCGGAACGAATAGGGGTTCTAGCACAGATACGCAGTATTTT.

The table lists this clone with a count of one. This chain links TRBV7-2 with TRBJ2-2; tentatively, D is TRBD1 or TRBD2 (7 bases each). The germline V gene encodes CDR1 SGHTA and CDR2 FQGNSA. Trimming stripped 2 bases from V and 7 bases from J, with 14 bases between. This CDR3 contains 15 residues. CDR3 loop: CASSLSGQRDGELFF. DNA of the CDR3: TGTGCCAGCAGCTTATCGGGACAGCGGGACGGGGAGCTGTTTTTT.

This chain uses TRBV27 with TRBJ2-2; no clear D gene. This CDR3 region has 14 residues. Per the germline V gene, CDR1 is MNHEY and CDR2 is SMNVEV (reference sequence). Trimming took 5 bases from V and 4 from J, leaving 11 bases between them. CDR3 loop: CASSPPASTGELFF. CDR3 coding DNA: TGTGCCAGCAGTCCCCCCGCCTCCACCGGGGAGCTGTTTTTT.

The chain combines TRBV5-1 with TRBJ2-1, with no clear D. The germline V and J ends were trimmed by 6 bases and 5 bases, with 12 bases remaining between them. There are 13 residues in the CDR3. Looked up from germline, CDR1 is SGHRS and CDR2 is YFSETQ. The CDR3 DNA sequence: TGCGCCAGCATGATAGCAGGCGACAATGAGCAGTTCTTC. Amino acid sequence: CASMIAGDNEQFF. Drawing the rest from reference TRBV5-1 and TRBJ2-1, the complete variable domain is KAGVTQTPRYLIKTRGQQVTLSCSPISGHRSVSWYQQTPGQGLQFLFEYFSETQRNKGNFPGRFSGRQFSNSRSEMNVSTLELGDSALYLCASMIAGDNEQFFGPGTRLTVL.

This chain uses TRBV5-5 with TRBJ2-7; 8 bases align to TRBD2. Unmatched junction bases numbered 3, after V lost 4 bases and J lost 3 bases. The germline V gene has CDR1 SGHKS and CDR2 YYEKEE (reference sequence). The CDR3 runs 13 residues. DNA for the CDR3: TGTGCCAGCAGCCCCGGGGGGGGCTACGAGCAGTACTTC. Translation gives CASSPGGGYEQYF.

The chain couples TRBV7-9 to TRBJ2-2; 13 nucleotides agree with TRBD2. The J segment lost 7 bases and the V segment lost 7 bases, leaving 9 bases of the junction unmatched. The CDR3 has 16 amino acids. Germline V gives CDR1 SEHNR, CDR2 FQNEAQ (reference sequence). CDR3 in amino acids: CASTMGLAGTGGELFF. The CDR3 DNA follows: TGTGCCAGCACCATGGGACTAGCGGGGACGGGCGGGGAGCTGTTTTTT.

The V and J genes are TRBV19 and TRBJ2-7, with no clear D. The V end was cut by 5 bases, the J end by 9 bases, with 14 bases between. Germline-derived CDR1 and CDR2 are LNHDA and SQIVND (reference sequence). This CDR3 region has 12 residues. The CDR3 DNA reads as TGTGCCAGTAGTGCCGACTTTGGCGGGCAGTACTTC. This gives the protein CASSADFGGQYF.

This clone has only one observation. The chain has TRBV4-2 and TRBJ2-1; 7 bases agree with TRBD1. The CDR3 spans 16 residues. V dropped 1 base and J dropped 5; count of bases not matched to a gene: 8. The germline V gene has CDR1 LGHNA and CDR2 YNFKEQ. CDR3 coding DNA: TGTGCCAGCAGCCAAGTGCGGACAGGCCAAAACAATGAGCAGTTCTTC. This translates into CASSQVRTGQNNEQFF.

The CDR3 region has the DNA TGTGCCAGCAGCTTAGCGACAGGGAGGAATGAAAAACTGTTTTTT. Its protein is CASSLATGRNEKLFF. The rearrangement links TRBV13 to TRBJ1-4, with TRBD1 identical over 7 bases. The length of the CDR3 is 15 residues. The V gene end was trimmed by 1 base and the J gene end by 5 bases; junction bases not matched to a gene: 4. CDR1 is PRHDT and CDR2 is FYEKMQ in the germline V gene (reference sequence).

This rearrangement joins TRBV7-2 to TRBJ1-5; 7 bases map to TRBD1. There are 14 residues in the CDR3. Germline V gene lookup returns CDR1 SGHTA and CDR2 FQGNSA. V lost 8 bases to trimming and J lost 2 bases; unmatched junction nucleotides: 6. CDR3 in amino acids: CASEQGWGNQPQHF. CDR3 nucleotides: TGTGCCAGCGAACAGGGGTGGGGCAATCAGCCCCAGCATTTT.

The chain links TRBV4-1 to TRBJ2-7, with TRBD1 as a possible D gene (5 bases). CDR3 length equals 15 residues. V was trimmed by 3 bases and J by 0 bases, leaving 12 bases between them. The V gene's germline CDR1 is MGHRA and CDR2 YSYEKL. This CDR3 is CASSQADSSSYEQYF. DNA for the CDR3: TGCGCCAGCAGCCAGGCAGACAGCTCCTCCTACGAGCAGTACTTC.

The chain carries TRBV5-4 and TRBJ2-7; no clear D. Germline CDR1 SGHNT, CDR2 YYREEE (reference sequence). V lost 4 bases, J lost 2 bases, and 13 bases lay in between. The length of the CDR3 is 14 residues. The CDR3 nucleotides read TGTGCCAGCAGCCCAGCCAACAAAGCCTACGAGCAGTACTTC. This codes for CASSPANKAYEQYF.

The CDR3 DNA reads TGCGCCAGCAGCCAACTACTTTTAGGAAGGTACGAGCAGTACTTC. It is translated as CASSQLLLGRYEQYF. The rearrangement joins TRBV4-1 to TRBJ2-7, with D unclear. Trimming removed 2 bases at V and 4 bases at J, with 15 bases between. This CDR3 region has 15 residues. CDR1 MGHRA and CDR2 YSYEKL come from the germline V gene.